This TCR beta chain was obtained from a study of early T cells in non-severe SARS-CoV-2 infection. The overall study: Sequenced bulk RNA came from whole blood that was unsorted, and chains were unpaired. General study findings and limits: VDJdb-based matching was biased toward anti-spike CD8 responses and missed private and CD4 specificities.

Each single cDNA molecule received a unique molecular identifier. TCRdb re-analysed the 5' RACE reads in MiXCR, keeping a single row per CDR3 protein. The sample lists tens of thousands of distinct CDR3 sequences; 4% to 5.5% were seen once. Per germline, CDR1 SGHRS and CDR2 YFSETQ. The CDR3 loop spans 14 amino acids. V trimming: 0 bases; J trimming: 5 bases; junction bases outside the gene matches: 2. This clonotype has ten or more counts. Antigen: not known. What was sequenced was whole blood. The TCR originated in an adult who was a healthcare worker with PCR-confirmed SARS-CoV-2 infection or an uninfected control (not recorded which). The rearrangement joins TRBV5-1 to TRBJ1-5, with TRBD1 matching over 7 bases. CDR3 protein: CASSLGQGYQPQHF. CDR3 in DNA: TGCGCCAGCAGCTTGGGACAGGGTTATCAGCCCCAGCATTTT.